This paragraph reports one T cell receptor beta chain. This entry belongs to a study of T cells in Graves' hyperthyroidism and ophthalmopathy. TCR beta CDR3 regions were amplified from RNA. First-round RT-PCR targeting the TCR CDR3 was performed with the HTBI primer set. TCRdb recomputed calls from the multiplex PCR reads with MiXCR, one row per CDR3 protein. The data show about 840,000 distinct CDR3 sequences, 35% to 40% seen once. Every diagnosis used clinical symptoms, serum thyroxine and TRAb, thyroid ultrasound and orbital computed tomography. This TCR derives from a man younger than 35 with Graves' hyperthyroidism. Input material: blood.

The CDR3 coding sequence is TGCGCCAGCAGCCAAGCCGCCGCGGAGACCCAGTACTTC. This sequence encodes CASSQAAAETQYF. The chain links TRBV4-1 to TRBJ2-5; no clear D. Germline V lookup: CDR1 MGHRA, CDR2 YSYEKL. The CDR3 has 13 residues. The V and J ends lost 1 base and 5 bases respectively, with 8 bases between them.